Each of the 28 T cell receptor beta chains below was sequenced from the same sample in a study of blood T cell repertoires in COVID-19. TCRdb keeps only in-frame clones here, not all; method: immunoSEQ multiplex PCR. The repertoire holds approximately 190,000 clones, roughly 80% seen once, with roughly 6.4% in the top ten. The specimen was peripheral blood. The source of these receptors is a man aged 60 to 75 with acute or convalescent COVID-19.

With respect to this clone: Other nucleotide sequences from this sample produce the same CDR3. The DNA of the CDR3 is TGTGCCAGCAGTTACCCGGGGGGCGAGCAGTACTTC. This gives the protein CASSYPGGEQYF. The chain recombines TRBV6-5 with TRBJ2-7; 7 nucleotides match TRBD2. This CDR3 has 12 residues. From germline, CDR1 is MNHEY and CDR2 SVGAGI. V lost 2 bases, J lost 6 bases, and 1 base stayed unmatched.

This clone is a singleton in its sample. V gene TRBV5-6 combines with J gene TRBJ2-3; D perhaps matches TRBD2 (6 bases). With 1 base removed from V and 3 bases from J, the gap between germline ends came to 9 bases. The CDR3 contains 14 residues. Germline V gene data show CDR1 as SGHDT and CDR2 as YYEEEE. In nucleotides, the CDR3 is TGTGCCAGCAGCTTGACCGCGGGAACAGATACGCAGTATTTT. Encoded protein: CASSLTAGTDTQYF.

This chain uses TRBV4-1 with TRBJ2-5, with D possibly TRBD1 on 5 matching bases. Germline loops: CDR1 MGHRA, CDR2 YSYEKL. V was trimmed by 0 bases and J by 0 bases, leaving 11 bases between them. The CDR3 is made up of 16 amino acids. The CDR3 reads CASSQEPGSYQETQYF. The CDR3 DNA reads as TGCGCCAGCAGCCAAGAGCCAGGGTCGTACCAAGAGACCCAGTACTTC.

V and J are TRBV24-1 and TRBJ2-2; TRBD1 might be the D (6 bases). CDR3 length: 13 amino acids. Trimming removed 6 bases from V and 5 bases from J, with 9 bases in between. Germline V lookup: CDR1 KGHDR, CDR2 SFDVKD. CDR3 sequence: CATSHRVTGELFF. CDR3 coding DNA: TGTGCCACCAGTCACAGGGTAACCGGGGAGCTGTTTTTT.

This clone is a singleton in its sample. This chain joins TRBV24-1 and TRBJ2-1, with 10 bases aligning to TRBD2. Germline V gene lookup returns CDR1 KGHDR and CDR2 SFDVKD. The CDR3 totals 14 residues. Trimming at V came to 9 bases and at J to 9 bases, leaving 10 bases not matched to a gene. This chain's CDR3 is CATGFSGRASEQFF. The CDR3 DNA reads as TGTGCCACCGGATTCAGCGGGAGGGCCAGTGAGCAGTTCTTC.

The chain uses TRBV19 and TRBJ1-1, with 7 bases fitting TRBD1. Germline CDR1 reads LNHDA; CDR2 reads SQIVND (reference sequence). The CDR3 has 13 amino acids. V lost 8 bases and J lost 4; bases outside the gene matches: 7. CDR3 in amino acids: CASYQTGSTEAFF. CDR3 bases: TGTGCCAGTTACCAGACAGGGAGCACTGAAGCTTTCTTT. Full variable domain (missing parts from reference TRBV19 and TRBJ1-1): DGGITQSPKYLFRKEGQNVTLSCEQNLNHDAMYWYRQDPGQGLRLIYYSQIVNDFQKGDIAEGYSVSREKKESFPLTVTSAQKNPTAFYLCASYQTGSTEAFFGQGTRLTVV.

As to this clone: The same CDR3 is also encoded by other DNA sequences in this sample. The chain recombines TRBV19 with TRBJ1-6; D gene ambiguous. Per the germline V gene, CDR1 is LNHDA and CDR2 is SQIVND (reference sequence). This CDR3 contains 15 residues. V lost 3 bases and J lost 0, with 6 bases in between. The DNA of the CDR3 is TGTGCCAGTAGTATCGCCAGCTCCTATAATTCACCCCTCCACTTT. Protein sequence: CASSIASSYNSPLHF.

The chain employs TRBV2 and TRBJ1-1; D uncertain. CDR3 size: 14 residues. Germline CDR1 and CDR2: SNHLY and FYNNEI. Trimming shortened V by 2 bases and J by 0 bases, and 7 bases separated the two germline ends. The CDR3 protein is CASSERGLNTEAFF. In DNA form, the CDR3 reads TGTGCCAGCAGTGAACGGGGTTTGAACACTGAAGCTTTCTTT.

This clone was recorded once. This rearrangement joins TRBV2 to TRBJ2-2; 10 positions match TRBD1. The J segment lost 4 bases and the V segment lost 3 bases, leaving 8 bases of the junction unmatched. The CDR3 is made up of 17 amino acids. From germline, CDR1 is SNHLY and CDR2 FYNNEI. The CDR3 sequence is CASSDVGTGAVTGELFF. The CDR3 bases are TGTGCCAGCAGTGACGTTGGGACAGGGGCGGTCACCGGGGAGCTGTTTTTT.

The chain carries TRBV19 and TRBJ2-6; TRBD1 matches 9 bases. The germline CDR1 and CDR2 sequences are LNHDA and SQIVND (reference sequence). The trim removed 0 bases at V and 0 bases at J, leaving 6 bases unmatched. This CDR3 has 19 amino acids. The CDR3 nucleotides read TGTGCCAGTAGTATAGATCGGTGGACAGGGGTCTCTGGGGCCAACGTCCTGACTTTC. Its translation is CASSIDRWTGVSGANVLTF.

This rearrangement joins TRBV10-3 to TRBJ1-1, with 10 positions matching TRBD1. The V gene's germline CDR1 is ENHRY and CDR2 SYGVKD. The CDR3 contains 16 residues. J lost 3 bases, V lost 4 bases, and 8 bases had no gene match. The CDR3: CAISGLPGQGYTEAFF. CDR3 nucleotide sequence: TGTGCCATCAGTGGATTACCGGGACAGGGGTACACTGAAGCTTTCTTT.

This clone has only a few counts. The rearrangement links TRBV9 to TRBJ2-5; D possibly corresponds to TRBD2 (6 bases). Germline V gives CDR1 SGDLS, CDR2 YYNGEE. The CDR3 is 14 residues long. V dropped 4 bases and J dropped 4 bases, with 14 bases sitting between them. CDR3 sequence: CASSQGTLRETQYF. The CDR3 bases are TGTGCCAGCAGCCAAGGGACTTTAAGAGAGACCCAGTACTTC.

The genes are TRBV21-1 and TRBJ2-1; the table gives TRBD1 as D, unverified against the DNA. TRBV21-1 is reported as a pseudogene. CDR3 length: 19 amino acids. CDR3 residues: CASHNTTRGIDPRDNEQFF. The CDR3 DNA follows: TGTGCCAGCCACAATACTACCAGGGGTATAGACCCCCGCGACAATGAGCAGTTCTTC.

This chain uses TRBV23-1 with TRBJ1-3; D gene uncertain. TRBV23-1 falls under the ORF class, with uncertain function. Trimming left V 4 bases short and J 0 bases short, with 10 bases between. This CDR3 has 15 residues. DNA for the CDR3: TGCGCCAGCAGTCTTTCGGGGAGCTCTGGAAACACCATATATTTT. Translated, it gives CASSLSGSSGNTIYF.

The chain joins TRBV7-9 to TRBJ2-3, with TRBD2 matching over 7 bases. Trimming cost V 4 bases and J 2 bases; bases outside gene matches: 15. CDR1 is SEHNR and CDR2 is FQNEAQ in the germline V gene (reference sequence). The CDR3 contains 18 residues. DNA for the CDR3: TGTGCCAGCAGCTCACCCGAAGGGCGGGGGTTACCCACAGATACGCAGTATTTT. Amino acid sequence: CASSSPEGRGLPTDTQYF. Full variable domain (missing parts from reference TRBV7-9 and TRBJ2-3): DTGVSQNPRHKITKRGQNVTFRCDPISEHNRLYWYRQTLGQGPEFLTYFQNEAQLEKSRLLSDRFSAERPKGSFSTLEIQRTEQGDSAMYLCASSSPEGRGLPTDTQYFGPGTRLTVL.

This rearrangement joins TRBV2 to TRBJ1-4; tentative D call: TRBD1 (6 bases). This CDR3 has 14 residues. CDR1 is SNHLY and CDR2 is FYNNEI in the germline V gene. Trimming removed 7 bases at V and 5 bases at J, with 14 bases between. The CDR3 spells CASNDRIGNEKLFF. As DNA, the CDR3 is TGTGCCAGCAATGACAGGATTGGAAATGAAAAACTGTTTTTT.

The J gene is TRBJ2-1, the V gene TRBV5-1, with TRBD2 matching over 12 bases. V lost 5 bases to trimming and J lost 8 bases; unmatched junction nucleotides: 5. The length of the CDR3 is 14 residues. Germline loops: CDR1 SGHRS, CDR2 YFSETQ. This CDR3 is CASRSTSGGDEQFF. The CDR3 region has the DNA TGCGCCAGCAGGTCGACTAGCGGGGGTGATGAGCAGTTCTTC. Using reference TRBV5-1 and TRBJ2-1 for the parts outside the CDR3, the full variable domain is KAGVTQTPRYLIKTRGQQVTLSCSPISGHRSVSWYQQTPGQGLQFLFEYFSETQRNKGNFPGRFSGRQFSNSRSEMNVSTLELGDSALYLCASRSTSGGDEQFFGPGTRLTVL.

This sequence joins TRBV4-2 and TRBJ2-3; D possibly corresponds to TRBD2 (5 bases). V was clipped by 2 bases and J by 6 bases, with 15 bases between them. Germline V gene sequence: CDR1 LGHNA, CDR2 YNFKEQ. The CDR3 loop spans 15 amino acids. The CDR3: CASSQLARGFDTQYF. Here the CDR3 DNA reads TGTGCCAGCAGCCAATTAGCGAGAGGTTTCGATACGCAGTATTTT.

The rearrangement joins TRBV5-1 to TRBJ2-3; 9 nucleotides match TRBD1. The CDR3 runs to 14 residues. V lost 6 bases to trimming and J lost 4 bases; unmatched junction nucleotides: 6. Germline V CDR1 and CDR2: SGHRS, YFSETQ. DNA of the CDR3: TGCGCCAGCAACGGACAGGGGAGTGCAGATACGCAGTATTTT. Translating it yields CASNGQGSADTQYF.

This chain connects TRBV6-4 to TRBJ2-3, with TRBD2 matching over 11 bases. The CDR3 runs to 16 residues. Losses at the gene ends were 0 bases for V and 4 bases for J; bases not matched to a gene: 3. The V gene's germline CDR1 is MRHNA and CDR2 SNTAGT. This CDR3 reads CASSDSSGGAPDTQYF. As DNA, the CDR3 is TGTGCCAGCAGTGACTCTAGCGGGGGGGCCCCAGATACGCAGTATTTT.

The chain combines TRBV29-1 with TRBJ1-2; 8 positions match TRBD1. Germline V gene sequence: CDR1 SQVTM, CDR2 ANQGSEA. The CDR3 is 15 amino acids. Unmatched junction bases numbered 15, after V lost 5 bases and J lost 7 bases. CDR3 region: CSVSTGTGGTSGYTF. The CDR3, as DNA: TGCAGCGTTTCTACCGGGACAGGAGGTACTAGTGGCTACACCTTC. Variable domain in full (rest from reference TRBV29-1 and TRBJ1-2): SAVISQKPSRDICQRGTSLTIQCQVDSQVTMMFWYRQQPGQSLTLIATANQGSEATYESGFVIDKFPISRPNLTFSTLTVSNMSPEDSSIYLCSVSTGTGGTSGYTFGSGTRLTVV.

J is TRBJ2-3 and V is TRBV12-5; D is perhaps TRBD1 (5 bases). The germline V gene has CDR1 LGHNT and CDR2 FRNRAP. The CDR3 length is 14 residues. Trimming pared 0 bases from V and 6 bases from J, leaving 10 bases between. DNA for the CDR3: TGTGCTAGTGGTTTGGTAGGGGTCACTGATACGCAGTATTTT. It translates to CASGLVGVTDTQYF.

The chain carries TRBV7-8 and TRBJ2-5; tentative D call: TRBD2 (7 bases). This CDR3 has 13 amino acids. The germline V gene has CDR1 SGHVS and CDR2 FQNEAQ. V shed 5 bases and J shed 5 bases, with 12 bases lying between them. The CDR3 sequence is CASSGGAGETQYF. DNA of the CDR3: TGTGCCAGCAGCGGGGGGGCCGGGGAGACCCAGTACTTC.

The V gene is TRBV24-1, the J gene TRBJ2-1; D unresolved. Germline-derived CDR1 and CDR2 are KGHDR and SFDVKD. Trimming shortened V by 3 bases and J by 7 bases, and 3 bases separated the two germline ends. There are 11 residues in the CDR3. Here the CDR3 reads CATSDRNEQFF. Written as DNA, the CDR3 is TGTGCCACCAGTGATCGGAATGAGCAGTTCTTC.

This clone came up a few times. The chain uses TRBV29-1 and TRBJ1-1; TRBD1 matches 9 bases. V trimming: 7 bases; J trimming: 2 bases; junction bases outside the gene matches: 5. The CDR3 contains 13 residues. Germline-derived CDR1 and CDR2 are SQVTM and ANQGSEA. The CDR3 region is CSARGQGNTEAFF. The CDR3 bases are TGCAGCGCAAGGGGACAGGGTAACACTGAAGCTTTCTTT.

CDR3 residues: CASSQVPGEGYTF. In DNA, the CDR3 is TGTGCCAGCAGCCAAGTTCCAGGGGAAGGCTACACCTTC. This chain joins TRBV3-1 (or the pseudogene TRBV3-2) and TRBJ1-2; D possibly corresponds to TRBD1 (6 bases). Trimming took off 1 base at V and 8 bases at J, with 11 bases between the two ends. Germline lookup yields CDR1 LGHDT and CDR2 YNNKEL (reference sequence). The CDR3 has 13 amino acids.

This clone was detected a few times. The gene calls are TRBV30 and TRBJ1-2, with 7 nucleotides matching TRBD1. The CDR3 loop spans 15 amino acids. Germline CDR1 is GTSNPN and CDR2 is SVGIG (reference sequence). V trimming: 7 bases; J trimming: 3 bases; junction bases outside the gene matches: 14. The CDR3 region has the DNA TGTGCCTCCGGAGCTCACAGGGGAACCGACTATGGCTACACCTTC. Translated: CASGAHRGTDYGYTF.

The chain combines TRBV6-2 or TRBV6-3 with TRBJ1-2; D possibly corresponds to TRBD1 (6 bases). Trimming took off 4 bases at V and 4 bases at J, with 16 bases between the two ends. This CDR3 has 15 residues. Germline V lookup: CDR1 MNHEY, CDR2 SVGEGT. CDR3 residues: CASSWTDSPFYGYTF. The DNA for the CDR3 is TGTGCCAGCAGTTGGACAGATTCTCCGTTCTATGGCTACACCTTC.